One and the same sample provided the 18 T cell receptor beta chains below, sequenced in a study of PD-1 blockade in classical Hodgkin lymphoma. Relapses following autologous stem cell transplantation were seen in all patients, with brentuximab vedotin exposure varying. The assay was immunoSEQ multiplex PCR, and TCRdb's table has in-frame clones only and misses some. The sample includes 75,000 to 100,000 clones, roughly four fifths of them seen just once. Sample: peripheral blood mononuclear cells (PBMCs), taken before the second cycle of nivolumab. Receptors were obtained from a human donor with classical Hodgkin lymphoma.

V and J are TRBV7-4 and TRBJ1-5; a weak D match, TRBD1 (6 bases). This CDR3 region has 15 residues. Germline V lookup: CDR1 SGHVT, CDR2 SQSDAQ. The V gene lost 4 bases and the J gene lost 4 bases, with 14 bases spanning the gap. CDR3 nucleotides: TGTGCCAGCAGCTCCGGGGGCAGGGAGAATCAGCCCCAGCATTTT. This gives the protein CASSSGGRENQPQHF.

This clone was observed once. This rearrangement joins TRBV7-2 to TRBJ2-5, with D unclear. The CDR3 spans 14 residues. V was cut by 2 bases and J by 4 bases, with 11 bases left in between. Germline CDR1 SGHTA, CDR2 FQGNSA. This CDR3 reads CASSLFAARETQYF. As DNA, the CDR3 is TGTGCCAGCAGCTTATTTGCAGCCCGAGAGACCCAGTACTTC.

The V call is TRBV7-3, the J call TRBJ2-1; TRBD2 matches 12 bases. This CDR3 region has 15 residues. CDR1 SGHTA and CDR2 FQGTGA come from the germline V gene. Trimming at V came to 5 bases and at J to 7 bases, leaving 6 bases not matched to a gene. CDR3 sequence (DNA): TGTGCCAGCAGCCATGGACTAGCGGGGCTTAATGAGCAGTTCTTC. Translation gives CASSHGLAGLNEQFF.

Remarks on this clone: A read error may produce the germline difference seen at one junction end. The chain employs TRBV4-1 and TRBJ2-7, with D perhaps TRBD2 (7 bases). Germline V gives CDR1 MGHRA, CDR2 YSYEKL. This CDR3 has 16 residues. Here the CDR3 DNA reads TGCGCCCGCAGCCTGGGGGGGGGCGGGAGTTCGGCCGAGCAGTACTTC. It yields the protein CARSLGGGGSSAEQYF.

CDR3 nucleotide sequence: TGTGCCAGCAGCTCTGAACCCGGGACAGGGTATTACGAGCAGTACTTC. This sequence encodes CASSSEPGTGYYEQYF. The V gene is TRBV5-5, the J gene TRBJ2-7; 9 bases fit TRBD1. The junction had 11 bases not matched to a gene; V was cut back by 3 bases and J by 4 bases. The germline gives CDR1 SGHKS, CDR2 YYEKEE (reference sequence). The CDR3 sequence is 16 residues long.

This CDR3 reads CASSPGGLSYNEQFF. The DNA of the CDR3 is TGTGCCAGCAGCCCCGGGGGGCTCTCCTACAATGAGCAGTTCTTC. The chain recombines TRBV11-3 with TRBJ2-1, with D maybe TRBD2 (7 bases). The CDR3 length is 15 residues. The germline CDR1 and CDR2 sequences are SGHNT and YENEEA. Trimming pared 5 bases from V and 0 bases from J, leaving 11 bases between.

The chain carries TRBV18 and TRBJ2-2, with TRBD2 as a possible D gene (7 bases). V was clipped by 0 bases and J by 1 base, with 9 bases between them. The CDR3 covers 16 residues. Per germline, CDR1 KGHSH and CDR2 LQKENI. CDR3 residues: CASSPPGGLNTGELFF. The CDR3 DNA follows: TGTGCCAGCTCACCACCCGGGGGGCTGAACACCGGGGAGCTGTTTTTT. The full variable domain, its missing parts supplied by reference TRBV18 and TRBJ2-2, is NAGVMQNPRHLVRRRGQEARLRCSPMKGHSHVYWYRQLPEEGLKFMVYLQKENIIDESGMPKERFSAEFPKEGPSILRIQQVVRGDSAAYFCASSPPGGLNTGELFFGEGSRLTVL.

This clone occurred once. The chain has TRBV6-1 and TRBJ2-3; the D gene is possibly TRBD2 (5 bases). V dropped 1 base and J dropped 8 bases, with 13 bases sitting between them. CDR3 length equals 14 residues. Germline V gene sequence: CDR1 MNHNS, CDR2 SASEGT. This chain's CDR3 is CASSEGLAEATQYF. The CDR3 coding sequence is TGTGCCAGCAGTGAAGGGCTAGCTGAAGCTACGCAGTATTTT.

The V and J genes are TRBV29-1 and TRBJ2-7; D is possibly TRBD2 (5 bases). Germline-derived CDR1 and CDR2 are SQVTM and ANQGSEA. The CDR3 has 11 amino acids. V lost 8 bases to trimming and J lost 4 bases, with 12 bases between them. CDR3 nucleotides: TGCAGCATTGCCACGGGATACGAGCAGTACTTC. This encodes CSIATGYEQYF.

V and J are TRBV5-1 and TRBJ2-5, with 11 bases that match TRBD2. J was trimmed by 1 base and V by 1 base; bases with no gene match: 6. Looked up from germline, CDR1 is SGHRS and CDR2 is YFSETQ. The CDR3 sequence is 17 residues long. The CDR3 sequence is CASSLFGTSGPQETQYF. The CDR3 region has the DNA TGCGCCAGCAGCTTGTTTGGGACTAGCGGACCCCAAGAGACCCAGTACTTC.

The V call is TRBV6-5, the J call TRBJ1-5; D unclear. V gave up 6 bases and J gave up 1 base, with 13 bases separating them. The CDR3 is 15 residues long. Germline V gives CDR1 MNHEY, CDR2 SVGAGI. In DNA, the CDR3 is TGTGCCAGCAGCCCAGGTTCTGGGAGCAATCAGCCCCAGCATTTT. Translating gives CASSPGSGSNQPQHF.

The genes are TRBV5-6 and TRBJ2-5; the D is unclear. From germline, CDR1 is SGHDT and CDR2 YYEEEE. The CDR3 contains 15 residues. V lost 4 bases and J lost 1, with 14 bases in between. CDR3: CASSPGPLGQETQYF. The CDR3 DNA reads as TGTGCCAGCAGCCCTGGGCCGCTGGGCCAAGAGACCCAGTACTTC.

This clone was found once. The chain employs TRBV6-1 and TRBJ1-2; D ambiguous. The CDR3 spans 14 residues. Germline assignment: CDR1 MNHNS and CDR2 SASEGT. Trimming removed 7 bases at V and 5 bases at J, with 17 bases between. CDR3 in DNA: TGTGCCAGCATCTCGGGCGCCTTGCCGTATGGCTACACCTTC. Its translation is CASISGALPYGYTF.

The chain combines TRBV10-3 with TRBJ2-7; tentative D call: TRBD2 (5 bases). Germline V gene lookup returns CDR1 ENHRY and CDR2 SYGVKD. Deletions cut 7 bases from V and 4 bases from J, with 17 bases between. The CDR3 consists of 14 residues. CDR3 loop: CAINENVGVYEQYF. CDR3 nucleotide sequence: TGTGCCATCAATGAAAACGTCGGGGTTTACGAGCAGTACTTC.

This chain connects TRBV6-5 to TRBJ2-3, with D unresolved. This CDR3 contains 14 residues. V gave up 2 bases and J gave up 5 bases, with 11 bases separating them. The V gene's germline CDR1 is MNHEY and CDR2 SVGAGI. DNA of the CDR3: TGTGCCAGCAGTTACGCCGCAGCAAGAGATACGCAGTATTTT. It encodes CASSYAAARDTQYF.

The chain couples TRBV2 to TRBJ1-2, with TRBD1 matching 8 bases. The CDR3 consists of 15 residues. Germline loops: CDR1 SNHLY, CDR2 FYNNEI. The trim removed 7 bases at V and 5 bases at J, leaving 12 bases unmatched. The CDR3 nucleotides read TGTGCCAGCACTCTATCCTTAGACAGGGGATATGGCTACACCTTC. As protein: CASTLSLDRGYGYTF. Full variable domain (outside the CDR3, taken from reference TRBV2 and TRBJ1-2): EPEVTQTPSHQVTQMGQEVILRCVPISNHLYFYWYRQILGQKVEFLVSFYNNEISEKSEIFDDQFSVERPDGSNFTLKIRSTKLEDSAMYFCASTLSLDRGYGYTFGSGTRLTVV.

This rearrangement joins TRBV7-2 to TRBJ1-3; no clear D gene. V was clipped by 4 bases and J by 0 bases, with 10 bases between them. Germline assignment: CDR1 SGHTA and CDR2 FQGNSA. The CDR3 is 15 amino acids. CDR3 in DNA: TGTGCCAGCAGCTACGACCCGAACTCTGGAAACACCATATATTTT. Translation: CASSYDPNSGNTIYF.

The rearrangement uses TRBV5-4 and TRBJ2-7, with 8 bases lining up with TRBD2. This CDR3 has 15 amino acids. The V gene end was trimmed by 3 bases and the J gene end by 4 bases; junction bases not matched to a gene: 9. CDR1 SGHNT and CDR2 YYREEE come from the germline V gene (reference sequence). In DNA form, the CDR3 reads TGTGCCAGCAGCTCCGGGGGGGCAGGGTTGTACGAGCAGTACTTC. Its translation is CASSSGGAGLYEQYF.